This T cell receptor (beta chain) was observed in a study of cytomegalovirus exposure and HLA in healthy donors. Findings and limits, study-wide: In most subjects, TCR beta sequences reportedly gave accurate predictions of HLA-A and HLA-B alleles. Researchers counted around 160 TCR beta chains as cytomegalovirus-associated.

Note on this clone: Antigen unknown.

PCR employed 60 Vbeta and 13 Jbeta primers. Sequencing used immunoSEQ multiplex PCR; TCRdb keeps in-frame clones, though not all of them. The sample yields some 130,000 clones, roughly 72% seen once. V dropped 6 bases and J dropped 7; count of bases not matched to a gene: 6. The length of the CDR3 is 13 residues. CDR1 is MRHNA, CDR2 SNTAGT, per germline. This chain uses TRBV6-4 with TRBJ1-2, with TRBD1 matching 9 bases. The TCR was taken from a woman aged 45-65 years in good health and CMV-seronegative. The sequencing sample was made of PBMCs. In DNA, the CDR3 is TGTGCCAGCAGCCCGGACAGGGGCTGTGGCTACACCTTC. As protein: CASSPDRGCGYTF.